This TCR beta chain came from a study of cytomegalovirus exposure and HLA in healthy donors (dated by TCRdb to the late 2010s). Looking at the study overall: An earlier analysis of some 600 of the donors reported 276 Gb of sequence data and 117 million unique TCR beta sequences obtained from some 200 million T cells. Around 300 gigabases of sequencing data and roughly 90 million unique TCR sequences were included in an early release covering 550 to 650 HLA-typed donors. Of the roughly 400 genotyped donors, 81% were placed in the genetic ancestry cluster associated with self-reported Caucasian donors. The aim of the study was to test whether cataloging public T cell receptors could identify signatures of past pathogen exposure. Using immunosequencing, the study profiled T cell repertoires from approximately 700 subjects and related those repertoires to cytomegalovirus serostatus. Besides the first cohort of more than 650 subjects, a separate validation cohort made up of around 120 different subjects was used. The study combined high-throughput TCR immunosequencing, statistical association of individual TCRs with disease status, and machine learning to predict cytomegalovirus infection status. In a later analysis, previously published TCR beta repertoires from 500 to 750 donors were re-analyzed and high-resolution HLA genotyping was added so that TCR occurrence patterns could be studied. The later analysis used no new phenotypic data to find candidate immune exposures, relying instead on TCR beta sequences and their occurrence across donors. An earlier analysis of nearly 600 of the donors applied high-throughput TCR beta sequencing to assess whether each TCR beta V gene segment acted as functional or pseudogenic. Donor age, sex, ethnicity and CMV serostatus were collected together with the repertoire data. In a later genetic analysis, genome-wide SNP genotypes for about 55% of the roughly 700 donors were used, and that subset was treated as a discovery cohort. All discovery cohort repertoires had been generated using a single sequencing platform. Both class I and class II loci were covered by HLA typing, at four-digit resolution. Typing coverage differed by locus: A, B, C, DRB1 and DQB1 were typed in roughly 620-630 donors, DQA1 in 500 to 550, DPA1 in 600 to 610, and DPB1 in just under 480. Four to six DR-DQ haplotypes were handled as single units for association and clustering, since linkage in the cohort was strong. Across about 380 genotyped donors of the cohort, an average of approximately 240,000 unique TCR beta nucleotide sequences per donor were sequenced, and around 19% of those sequences were non-productive. What the study reported, not specific to this receptor: A further reported finding was that TCR beta sequences accurately predicted the HLA-A and HLA-B alleles for most subjects in the first cohort. Because counts were too low, some 17 rarely observed V segments, including chromosome 9 orphons, were left out of the earlier analysis of several hundred of the donors. Because some donors lacked HLA typing at each locus, the association tests relied only on the typed subset. In a later analysis, some 18,000 TCR beta sequences were associated with specific HLA alleles at a false discovery rate of 0.05. In vitro tests confirmed that a few of the cytomegalovirus-associated TCR beta chains recognize cytomegalovirus antigens. A later genetic analysis associated a missense DCLRE1C variant with V-gene and J-gene trimming of TCR beta chains, and an independent cohort replicated the association. In a later analysis, HLA-associated TCR beta chains showed more clonal expansion and lower generation probabilities than non-associated chains that were equally common. According to a later analysis, most CMV-associated TCR beta chains appeared to be HLA-restricted, and the HLA associations seemed to be driven largely by CMV exposure. Linkage disequilibrium might explain the correlated functional status among segregating V segments, but an unknown experimental factor could not be excluded. In an earlier analysis of several hundred of the donors, most TCR beta V segments were observed in productive rearrangements about 87% or about 30% of the time, broadly matching IMGT annotations. Assigning TCR associations to individual alleles was difficult when HLA alleles, especially DR and DQ, strongly co-occurred. The study gave a list of around 170 TCR beta chains associated with cytomegalovirus. Most TCR sequences were observed very rarely across donors, whereas some public TCRs were present in many individuals. The authors suggested that the approach could potentially be extended to other disease states and immunological phenotypes. A group of highly shared sequence variants was considered likely to be a technical artifact of the sequencing pipeline. Compared with the roughly 710-donor mean, donors in an Asian-associated ancestry cluster had fewer N-insertions in productive TCRs, according to a later genetic analysis. Several of the top co-occurrence clusters appeared to be linked to parvovirus B19, influenza, CMV and Epstein-Barr virus, according to a later analysis. According to a later analysis, TCR association rates differed among HLA loci, with DRB1 alleles showing the most associated TCRs and HLA-C alleles showing the fewest. The classifier was reported to diagnose cytomegalovirus status with high specificity and sensitivity in both the original cohort and the validation cohort. Roughly uniform sequencing depth across donors was assumed in presence/absence analyses, although this assumption may not hold. Because the 87-base-pair reads could not distinguish some IMGT-functional V segments, including TRBV6-2 and TRBV6-3, those segments were excluded. In this cohort, only TCR beta chains were sequenced, and detectable features were limited by the absence of alpha or paired-chain data. Immune exposure information for the cohort was limited to CMV serostatus.

As for this clone: Which antigen it targets is not known. Qualities for individual bases were not recorded, and no much larger clone is one base off.

From the germline V gene, CDR1 is SGHRS and CDR2 is YFSETQ. V is pruned by 4 bases and J by 4 bases, leaving 10 bases of the junction without a gene match. From its cysteine to its phenylalanine, the CDR3 spans 16 amino acids. The sequence is cut down to CDR3 DNA, 48 bases in frame from base 1. In total, about 650 healthy bone marrow donors made up the cohort. At the time of sampling, every cohort member was nominally healthy, though immune exposures that went unrecorded were likely present. The donor tested CMV seronegative, placing the donor among the 352 seronegative members of the cohort. A peripheral blood sample was collected from each donor, and TCR beta sequencing was performed on peripheral blood mononuclear cells. The Qiagen DNeasy Blood Extraction Kit was used to extract genomic DNA from the blood cell samples. Library method: the immunoSEQ multiplex PCR assay. The multiplex PCR relied on a mix of 60 forward primers for TCR Vbeta segments and 13 reverse primers for TCR Jbeta segments. The CDR3 region of rearranged TCR beta genes was amplified from genomic DNA by a multiplex PCR assay. On the Illumina HiSeq System, the amplified TCR beta libraries were sequenced as 87-base-pair reads. The original methods were these. In a later analysis, tens of millions of unique TCR beta chains were counted across the 666 repertoires, and roughly 10 million of these chains were shared by at least two donors. A nearest-neighbor algorithm error-corrected the raw reads and collapsed the reads into unique sequences, merging closely related sequences to remove PCR and sequencing errors. Alignment of CDR3 sequences to IMGT reference sequences was used to assign V, D and J gene segments. Each retained sequence needed at least a six-nucleotide match to both a V gene segment and a J gene segment. A rearrangement was called productive if the CDR3 had no stop codons and remained in frame with V and J, and every other rearrangement was called non-productive. Following IMGT convention, CDR3 was defined as the stretch from the second conserved V-encoded cysteine to the conserved J-encoded phenylalanine. The earlier analysis of 500 to 750 of the donors excluded any sequence lacking an unambiguous match to a single V gene segment. In an earlier analysis of approximately 560 of the donors, a V segment was called functional when productive rearrangements were above 56.7%, and segregating when the standard deviation between donors exceeded 5%. A statistical classification framework was built for diagnosing cytomegalovirus status from the catalog of TCR beta chain sequences. A later analysis assigned V and J genes by comparing TCR nucleotide sequences with IMGT/GENE-DB human TR gene sequences. The TCRdist pipeline was used in a later analysis to assign CDR3 sequences and most-parsimonious VDJ recombination scenarios. In a later analysis, each TCR beta chain was defined by its CDR3 amino acid sequence together with its V-gene family, and reads lacking a unique V-gene family were excluded. As a way to deal with suspected cross-contamination and a sequencing artifact, a later analysis dropped hundreds of nucleotide sequences that were highly shared and had low generation probability. In a later analysis, a clonal expansion index for each public chain was calculated from normalized within-repertoire ranks of inferred template counts. Generation probabilities in a later analysis came from a VDJ recombination model fitted to out-of-frame rearrangements, and those results were checked against IGoR. A later analysis scored TCR-TCR, TCR-HLA and TCR-CMV co-occurrence with hypergeometric tests, applying a repertoire-size bias correction to TCR pairs. A later analysis estimated false discovery rates by permuting HLA or CMV assignments 20 times. In a later analysis, co-occurring TCRs were grouped using DBSCAN, with TCRdist sequence similarity added in when clustering inside HLA-allele-positive subsets. Co-occurrence clustering excluded repertoires with fewer than 30,000 or more than 120,000 public chains, plus five with anomalous nucleotide sharing. TCRdb stores this immuneACCESS table with in-frame sequences only. Part of the clones is absent; in the studies checked, under half of the shortfall reflects unresolved V genes, and no reason is known for the rest. For V, J and clone size, that table is used; D and trimming come from the DNA. This sample holds some 160,000 clones; around 80% were observed only once. The ten biggest clones cover around 5.4% of the sample.

This sequence was found in a man in his forties or fifties in good health and CMV-seronegative. The sequence joins TRBV5-1 to TRBJ2-1; TRBD2 aligns with 8 central bases. Sequenced: PBMCs. Read as DNA, the sequence is TGCGCCAGCAGCCCTACTAGCGGAGTCCCATACAATGAGCAGTTCTTC. This sequence encodes CASSPTSGVPYNEQFF.